This T cell receptor beta chain was sequenced in a study of T cell responses to AZD1222 COVID-19 vaccine. Trimming pared 8 bases from V and 1 base from J, leaving 14 bases between. The V gene's germline CDR1 is MNHEY and CDR2 SVGAGI. The CDR3 consists of 14 residues. Repertoires were generated with immunoSEQ multiplex PCR, while TCRdb's copy carries only in-frame clones and drops some. The sample shows about 130,000 clones, 80% to 90% of them seen only once. V usage is TRBV6-5 and J usage is TRBJ1-2; D call uncertain. This material consisted of peripheral blood, taken 28 days after the second AZD1222 dose. The receptor was derived from an adult who received the AZD1222 COVID-19 vaccine. The CDR3 DNA sequence: TGTGCCAGCGGATCCGTAACAGTTAACTATGGCTACACCTTC. Translation gives CASGSVTVNYGYTF.